This entry lists 13 T cell receptor beta chains sequenced from one sample in a study of CD4 T cells in relation to SARS-CoV-2 and coronaviruses. These receptors have no identified antigens. Data came from immunoSEQ multiplex PCR; TCRdb stores just in-frame clones and leaves some out. The sample shows about 21,000 clones, about three quarters of them seen only once. The unexposed donors gave CD4+ T cells in about 2011-2019, prior to COVID-19. The cells were cultured for about ten days before CD4+ T cells were isolated. Specimen: CD4+ T cells from PBMCs, cultured in vitro. The receptor set was obtained from a human donor in good health.

J is TRBJ2-5 and V is TRBV4-2; TRBD2 aligns across 11 bases. Trimming took 1 base from V and 2 from J; bases not matched to a gene: 9. Germline V CDR1 and CDR2: LGHNA, YNFKEQ. The CDR3 extends over 18 amino acids. The CDR3 DNA reads TGTGCCAGCAGCCAAGGGCCACTAGCGGGAGTAGGTCAAGAGACCCAGTACTTC. Protein sequence: CASSQGPLAGVGQETQYF.

The chain combines TRBV4-1 with TRBJ2-1; D might be TRBD2 (5 bases). The V end was cut by 1 base, the J end by 0 bases, with 10 bases between. Germline CDR1 MGHRA, CDR2 YSYEKL. CDR3 length: 16 amino acids. The CDR3 spells CASSQVGGFSYNEQFF. CDR3 sequence (DNA): TGCGCCAGCAGCCAAGTCGGCGGGTTCTCCTACAATGAGCAGTTCTTC.

The CDR3 bases are TGTGCCAGCAGCCCGAGGACGTCGACTAGCGGTGTCAATGAGCAGTTCTTC. This codes for CASSPRTSTSGVNEQFF. J is TRBJ2-1 and V is TRBV11-2, with TRBD2 identical over 9 bases. Per the germline V gene, CDR1 is SGHAT and CDR2 is FQNNGV. CDR3 size: 17 residues. The ends lost 5 bases at V and 6 bases at J; junction bases unmatched: 14.

The rearrangement links TRBV11-2 to TRBJ2-3; D unclear. With 2 bases removed from V and 6 bases from J, the gap between germline ends came to 21 bases. The CDR3 is 17 amino acids. Per germline, CDR1 SGHAT and CDR2 FQNNGV. CDR3: CASSLNPVLVTSDTQYF. The DNA of the CDR3 is TGTGCCAGCAGCTTAAATCCCGTCCTAGTTACTTCCGATACGCAGTATTTT.

V usage is TRBV19 and J usage is TRBJ2-2; 7 nucleotides agree with TRBD2. The CDR3 runs to 17 residues. The germline CDR1 and CDR2 sequences are LNHDA and SQIVND (reference sequence). With 5 bases clipped from V and 0 bases from J, the junction kept 9 bases outside the gene matches. This CDR3 is CASSGRWGRANTGELFF. CDR3 nucleotides: TGTGCCAGTAGTGGACGGTGGGGGAGGGCGAACACCGGGGAGCTGTTTTTT. The full variable domain, rest sourced from reference TRBV19 and TRBJ2-2, is DGGITQSPKYLFRKEGQNVTLSCEQNLNHDAMYWYRQDPGQGLRLIYYSQIVNDFQKGDIAEGYSVSREKKESFPLTVTSAQKNPTAFYLCASSGRWGRANTGELFFGEGSRLTVL.

The rearrangement joins TRBV15 to TRBJ1-3; D perhaps matches TRBD1 (5 bases). CDR1 is LNHNV and CDR2 is YYDKDF in the germline V gene (reference sequence). Trimming pared 0 bases from V and 4 bases from J, leaving 10 bases between. The CDR3 loop spans 15 amino acids. CDR3 DNA sequence: TGTGCCACCAGCAGAGATCGGGGGTCCGGAAACACCATATATTTT. As protein: CATSRDRGSGNTIYF.

The gene calls are TRBV9 and TRBJ2-7; D might be TRBD1 (7 bases). The CDR3 has 14 amino acids. Germline values: CDR1 SGDLS, CDR2 YYNGEE. V lost 6 bases to trimming and J lost 5 bases, with 18 bases between them. DNA for the CDR3: TGTGCCAGCACCAGGGGGGTAGAGCCCGACGAGCAGTACTTC. Its translation is CASTRGVEPDEQYF. Complete variable domain (other parts from reference TRBV9 and TRBJ2-7): DSGVTQTPKHLITATGQRVTLRCSPRSGDLSVYWYQQSLDQGLQFLIQYYNGEERAKGNILERFSAQQFPDLHSELNLSSLELGDSALYFCASTRGVEPDEQYFGPGTRLTVT.

The chain couples TRBV10-3 to TRBJ2-5; TRBD2 might be the D (6 bases). Germline V gene lookup returns CDR1 ENHRY and CDR2 SYGVKD. The V gene lost 2 bases and the J gene lost 4 bases, with 8 bases spanning the gap. CDR3 length equals 13 residues. CDR3 sequence: CAISERGGETQYF. CDR3 coding DNA: TGTGCCATCAGTGAGAGGGGAGGAGAGACCCAGTACTTC.

The J gene is TRBJ2-1, the V gene TRBV11-3; 8 nucleotides align to TRBD2. The CDR3 totals 14 residues. V lost 3 bases and J lost 4; bases outside the gene matches: 2. Germline-derived CDR1 and CDR2 are SGHNT and YENEEA. For the CDR3, the DNA is TGTGCCAGCAGCTTTTCTAGCGGGTACAATGAGCAGTTCTTC. Its translation is CASSFSSGYNEQFF. Filled out from reference TRBV11-3 and TRBJ2-1, the complete variable domain reads EAGVVQSPRYKIIEKKQPVAFWCNPISGHNTLYWYLQNLGQGPELLIRYENEEAVDDSQLPKDRFSAERLKGVDSTLKIQPAELGDSAVYLCASSFSSGYNEQFFGPGTRLTVL.

This chain uses TRBV3-1 (or the pseudogene TRBV3-2) with TRBJ1-1; 11 bases align to TRBD1. The CDR3 sequence is 16 residues long. Germline V gene sequence: CDR1 LGHDT, CDR2 YNNKEL (reference sequence). Germline trimming cut 6 bases from V and 0 bases from J; bases unmatched to any gene: 6. The CDR3 DNA follows: TGTGCCAGCAGACAGGACAGGGGGCATATGAACACTGAAGCTTTCTTT. Translating it yields CASRQDRGHMNTEAFF.

This clone occurred once. The chain links TRBV6-5 to TRBJ2-2; weak D call: TRBD2 (5 bases). This CDR3 has 15 amino acids. The ends were cut back, 8 bases at V and 6 bases at J, with 19 bases in the middle. Germline values: CDR1 MNHEY, CDR2 SVGAGI. The CDR3 region has the DNA TGTGCCAGCTGGACCCTTAGCATCGGGGCCGGGGAGCTGTTTTTT. Translated, it gives CASWTLSIGAGELFF.

The genes are TRBV29-1 and TRBJ2-3; possible D gene TRBD1, 6 bases. The CDR3 spans 11 residues. Germline V lookup: CDR1 SQVTM, CDR2 ANQGSEA. Between the trimmed V and J ends, which lost 4 bases and 8 bases, there was a span of 10 bases. This chain's CDR3 is CSVGGQTTQYF. DNA for the CDR3: TGCAGCGTTGGGGGGCAGACTACGCAGTATTTT.

This clone was counted once. The CDR3, as DNA: TGTGCCATCAGTCACGGAGGGGCAGATACGCAGTATTTT. Translation gives CAISHGGADTQYF. The chain combines TRBV10-3 with TRBJ2-3; D possibly corresponds to TRBD2 (6 bases). V was trimmed by 5 bases and J by 4 bases, leaving 10 bases between them. The CDR3 sequence is 13 residues long. The germline V gene encodes CDR1 ENHRY and CDR2 SYGVKD.